These 25 T cell receptor beta chains originate from one sample sequenced in a study of B cell selection in AIRE deficiency. Conventional CD4 T cells were sorted as CD4+CD127+ cells. The repertoire was sequenced with immunoSEQ multiplex PCR; TCRdb's copy has only in-frame clones and lacks some. The repertoire consists of tens of thousands of clones, with less than 97% occurring once and the leading ten covering approximately 0.2%. The source material was CD4+CD127+ conventional T cells sorted from PBMCs. Receptors were obtained from a human donor in good health.

This clone showed up just once. CDR3 coding DNA: TGTGCCAGCAGCTTGGACAGGGACACTGAAGCTTTCTTT. Protein: CASSLDRDTEAFF. The gene calls are TRBV5-5 and TRBJ1-1; D is perhaps TRBD1 (6 bases). The V end was cut by 0 bases, the J end by 3 bases, with 6 bases between. Germline CDR1 reads SGHKS; CDR2 reads YYEKEE (reference sequence). CDR3 length: 13 amino acids. Full variable domain (rest looked up from reference TRBV5-5 and TRBJ1-1): DAGVTQSPTHLIKTRGQQVTLRCSPISGHKSVSWYQQVLGQGPQFIFQYYEKEERGRGNFPDRFSARQFPNYSSELNVNALLLGDSALYLCASSLDRDTEAFFGQGTRLTVV.

The chain joins TRBV6-1 to TRBJ2-5; 14 bases line up with TRBD2. J gave up 5 bases and V 4 bases, and 6 bases lay outside the gene matches. The CDR3 has 16 amino acids. CDR1 is MNHNS, CDR2 SASEGT, per germline. CDR3 nucleotide sequence: TGTGCCAGCAGTGGACTAGCGGGAGGGCCGGGGGAGACCCAGTACTTC. This gives the protein CASSGLAGGPGETQYF.

The V call is TRBV6-5, the J call TRBJ2-1; the D gene is possibly TRBD2 (5 bases). The germline CDR1 and CDR2 sequences are MNHEY and SVGAGI. The CDR3 has 13 amino acids. V was trimmed by 0 bases and J by 8 bases, leaving 8 bases between them. The CDR3 is CASSYSRRDEQFF. CDR3 DNA sequence: TGTGCCAGCAGTTACTCGCGGCGGGATGAGCAGTTCTTC.

The chain carries TRBV10-3 and TRBJ2-7; 9 bases align to TRBD1. The CDR3 is 13 amino acids. Germline assignment: CDR1 ENHRY and CDR2 SYGVKD. DNA for the CDR3: TGTGCACATCAGGGACAGGGACCTGGGGAGCAGTACTTC. This sequence encodes CAHQGQGPGEQYF.

V usage is TRBV25-1 and J usage is TRBJ1-1; D unresolved. Trimming stripped 8 bases from V and 0 bases from J, with 10 bases between. Germline V CDR1 and CDR2: MGHDK, SYGVNS. This CDR3 is 13 amino acids long. Here the CDR3 DNA reads TGTGCCAGCCGGGGTCGTATGAACACTGAAGCTTTCTTT. Protein sequence: CASRGRMNTEAFF.

In this sample, this clone turned up once. CDR3 loop: CAWSPPPGHEETQYF. CDR3 coding DNA: TGTGCCTGGAGCCCACCCCCCGGACACGAAGAGACCCAGTACTTC. The chain joins TRBV30 to TRBJ2-5; D might be TRBD1 (5 bases). CDR1 is GTSNPN, CDR2 SVGIG, per germline (reference sequence). The CDR3 is 15 amino acids. Trimming left V 3 bases short and J 3 bases short, with 17 bases between.

About this clone itself: The junction differs from germline at one of its ends, possibly a read error. This CDR3 is CSATGGYGQYF. In nucleotides, the CDR3 is TGCAGTGCTACCGGGGGCTACGGGCAGTACTTC. This chain links TRBV20-1 with TRBJ2-7, with D perhaps assigned TRBD1 or TRBD2 (6 bases each). This CDR3 spans 11 amino acids. CDR1 DFQATT and CDR2 SNEGSKA come from the germline V gene (reference sequence).

This rearrangement joins TRBV28 to TRBJ1-1; TRBD1 matches at 8 bases. CDR3 length: 17 amino acids. Germline CDR1 MDHEN, CDR2 SYDVKM. V lost 7 bases and J lost 1; bases outside the gene matches: 14. The CDR3 protein is CASKRTGWKLGNTEAFF. The DNA for the CDR3 is TGTGCCAGCAAACGGACAGGGTGGAAGTTGGGGAACACTGAAGCTTTCTTT.

V usage is TRBV27 and J usage is TRBJ1-4; TRBD1 matches 8 bases. The CDR3 length is 13 residues. The V and J ends lost 7 bases and 4 bases, in that order; junction bases with no gene match: 2. The germline V gene encodes CDR1 MNHEY and CDR2 SMNVEV (reference sequence). CDR3 nucleotide sequence: TGTGCCAGCAACGACAGGGGTAATGAAAAACTGTTTTTT. Protein sequence: CASNDRGNEKLFF.

The chain carries TRBV19 and TRBJ2-1; tentative D call: TRBD2 (5 bases). Germline V gene lookup returns CDR1 LNHDA and CDR2 SQIVND (reference sequence). V was trimmed by 6 bases and J by 7 bases, leaving 19 bases between them. CDR3 length equals 15 residues. The CDR3 reads CASSLEGSRRNEQFF. The CDR3 DNA follows: TGTGCCAGTAGCCTAGAGGGCAGTCGTAGAAATGAGCAGTTCTTC.

J is TRBJ2-3 and V is TRBV7-3, with 11 bases fitting TRBD2. This CDR3 is 17 amino acids long. V trimming: 5 bases; J trimming: 3 bases; junction bases outside the gene matches: 10. Germline values: CDR1 SGHTA, CDR2 FQGTGA. For the CDR3, the DNA is TGTGCCAGCAGCCCCAGCCCACTAGCGGGAGTGACAGATACGCAGTATTTT. It is translated as CASSPSPLAGVTDTQYF.

The rearrangement joins TRBV28 to TRBJ2-1, with 7 bases fitting TRBD2. This CDR3 is 15 amino acids long. CDR1 and CDR2 (germline): MDHEN, SYDVKM. V trimming: 4 bases; J trimming: 10 bases; junction bases outside the gene matches: 13. In DNA form, the CDR3 reads TGTGCCAGCAGTTATCTGGGGGGAGGGCCGGAAGAGCAGTTCTTC. Its protein is CASSYLGGGPEEQFF.

The chain employs TRBV5-4 and TRBJ2-2; TRBD1 agrees at 10 bases. The J segment lost 1 base and the V segment lost 0 bases, leaving 9 bases of the junction unmatched. CDR3 length: 19 amino acids. Germline V gives CDR1 SGHNT, CDR2 YYREEE (reference sequence). CDR3 in DNA: TGTGCCAGCAGCTTGGCCGGGGGACAGGGGCGAGGGAACACCGGGGAGCTGTTTTTT. Its translation: CASSLAGGQGRGNTGELFF. The full variable domain, with the rest looked up from reference TRBV5-4 and TRBJ2-2, is ETGVTQSPTHLIKTRGQQVTLRCSSQSGHNTVSWYQQALGQGPQFIFQYYREEENGRGNFPPRFSGLQFPNYSSELNVNALELDDSALYLCASSLAGGQGRGNTGELFFGEGSRLTVL.

The chain uses TRBV7-8 and TRBJ1-4, with 9 bases aligning to TRBD1. Trimming took 6 bases from V and 4 from J; bases not matched to a gene: 6. Germline V gives CDR1 SGHVS, CDR2 FQNEAQ. The CDR3 sequence is 15 residues long. CDR3: CASSMGTGINEKLFF. In nucleotides, the CDR3 is TGTGCCAGCAGTATGGGGACAGGGATTAATGAAAAACTGTTTTTT.

V and J are TRBV19 and TRBJ2-1, with TRBD2 identical over 8 bases. The germline gives CDR1 LNHDA, CDR2 SQIVND (reference sequence). V dropped 0 bases and J dropped 9; count of bases not matched to a gene: 7. The CDR3 is 15 residues long. CDR3 loop: CASSIDGSAGVEQFF. The CDR3 DNA reads TGTGCCAGTAGTATAGACGGATCAGCGGGAGTTGAGCAGTTCTTC.

The V gene is TRBV29-1, the J gene TRBJ1-5, with D tentatively TRBD1 (5 bases). Trimming cost V 3 bases and J 7 bases, with 16 bases left between them. Germline-derived CDR1 and CDR2 are SQVTM and ANQGSEA. CDR3 length: 14 residues. For the CDR3, the DNA is TGCAGCGTTGATTTGGCAGGGCCCGGACAGCCCCAGCATTTT. Protein: CSVDLAGPGQPQHF.

V and J are TRBV7-9 and TRBJ2-2, with TRBD2 as a possible D gene (6 bases). CDR3 size: 13 residues. Looked up from germline, CDR1 is SEHNR and CDR2 is FQNEAQ (reference sequence). V was cut by 6 bases and J by 7 bases, with 12 bases left in between. The CDR3 nucleotides read TGTGCCAGCAGGTCTACGGGGGTCGGGGAGCTGTTTTTT. Encoded protein: CASRSTGVGELFF.

The chain is built from TRBV5-1 and TRBJ2-6, with D maybe TRBD1 (6 bases). Deletions cut 4 bases from V and 0 bases from J, with 11 bases between. CDR1 is SGHRS, CDR2 YFSETQ, per germline. The CDR3 has 16 amino acids. Here the CDR3 DNA reads TGCGCCAGCAGCCCCGGACAGCTCTCTGGGGCCAACGTCCTGACTTTC. It codes for CASSPGQLSGANVLTF.

V and J are TRBV5-5 and TRBJ2-3; possible D gene TRBD1, 7 bases. Per germline, CDR1 SGHKS and CDR2 YYEKEE (reference sequence). The CDR3 is 15 amino acids. V lost 4 bases and J lost 0, with 12 bases in between. CDR3: CASSLGGQSTDTQYF. The CDR3 region has the DNA TGTGCCAGCAGCCTGGGGGGACAGAGCACAGATACGCAGTATTTT.

The V and J genes are TRBV28 and TRBJ1-2; TRBD1 agrees at 8 bases. The CDR3 sequence is 15 residues long. J was trimmed by 3 bases and V by 4 bases; bases with no gene match: 7. Germline values: CDR1 MDHEN, CDR2 SYDVKM. CDR3 amino acids: CASSSSDREHYGYTF. For the CDR3, the DNA is TGTGCCAGCAGTTCATCGGACAGGGAGCACTATGGCTACACCTTC.

This rearrangement joins TRBV28 to TRBJ2-7; 7 positions match TRBD2. The CDR3 loop spans 15 amino acids. CDR1 MDHEN and CDR2 SYDVKM come from the germline V gene. The V gene end was trimmed by 2 bases and the J gene end by 7 bases; junction bases not matched to a gene: 11. CDR3 DNA sequence: TGTGCCAGCAGTTTACCGGGAGGTGGGCATTGGGAGCAGTACTTC. This sequence encodes CASSLPGGGHWEQYF.

This clone was recorded only once. The gene calls are TRBV4-3 and TRBJ2-5, with D possibly matching TRBD2 (5 bases). Between the trimmed V and J ends, which lost 0 bases and 3 bases, there was a span of 11 bases. The CDR3 loop spans 15 amino acids. The germline V gene encodes CDR1 LGHNA and CDR2 YSLEER. CDR3 residues: CASSQERAVEETQYF. The CDR3 DNA reads as TGCGCCAGCAGCCAAGAAAGAGCGGTGGAAGAGACCCAGTACTTC.

J is TRBJ2-3 and V is TRBV5-1, with D possibly being TRBD2 (6 bases). The V gene's germline CDR1 is SGHRS and CDR2 YFSETQ. The V and J ends lost 4 bases and 3 bases respectively, with 21 bases between them. The CDR3 contains 17 residues. In DNA, the CDR3 is TGCGCCAGCAGCCCGGAGCCGGGACGGGACTTTACAGATACGCAGTATTTT. It yields the protein CASSPEPGRDFTDTQYF.

The chain carries TRBV6-5 and TRBJ1-1, with TRBD1 identical over 8 bases. This CDR3 region has 14 residues. Germline V CDR1 and CDR2: MNHEY, SVGAGI. V lost 6 bases to trimming and J lost 2 bases; unmatched junction nucleotides: 5. CDR3 region: CASSSGGRNTEAFF. CDR3 DNA sequence: TGTGCCAGCAGCTCAGGGGGCAGAAACACTGAAGCTTTCTTT.

The chain employs TRBV29-1 and TRBJ2-3, with D possibly matching TRBD1 (5 bases). The CDR3 has 13 amino acids. V was shortened by 7 bases and J by 1 base, with 12 bases between the two germline ends. Per germline, CDR1 SQVTM and CDR2 ANQGSEA. This CDR3 reads CSAAGIGTDTQYF. The CDR3 coding sequence is TGCAGCGCTGCAGGGATAGGCACAGATACGCAGTATTTT.